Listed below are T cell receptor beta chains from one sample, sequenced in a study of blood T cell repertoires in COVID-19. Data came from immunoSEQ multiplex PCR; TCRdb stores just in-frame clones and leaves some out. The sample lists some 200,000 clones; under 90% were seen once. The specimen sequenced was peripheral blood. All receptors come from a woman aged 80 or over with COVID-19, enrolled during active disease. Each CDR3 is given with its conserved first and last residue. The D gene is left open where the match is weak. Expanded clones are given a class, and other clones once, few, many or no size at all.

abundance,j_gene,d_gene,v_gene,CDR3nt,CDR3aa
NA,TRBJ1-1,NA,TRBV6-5,TGTGCCAGCAGTTACGAGGGGGGGTTCGGCACTGAAGCTTTCTTT,CASSYEGGFGTEAFF
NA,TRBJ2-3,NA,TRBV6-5,TGTGCCAGCAGTTATCTCGTGGATACGCAGTATTTT,CASSYLVDTQYF
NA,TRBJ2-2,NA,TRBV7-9,TGTGCCAGCAGCTTCGGGGGGCCCGGGGAGCTGTTTTTT,CASSFGGPGELFF
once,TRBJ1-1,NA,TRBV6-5,TGTGCCAGCAGTCGCCGGGAGTACGACCCCGAAGCTTTCTTT,CASSRREYDPEAFF
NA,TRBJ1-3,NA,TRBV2,TGTGCCAGCAGGTCAGGGATAGACTCTGGAAACACCATATATTTT,CASRSGIDSGNTIYF
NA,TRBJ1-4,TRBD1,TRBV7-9,TGTGCCAGCAGCTCACAGACAGGGTTCAATGAAAAACTGTTTTTT,CASSSQTGFNEKLFF
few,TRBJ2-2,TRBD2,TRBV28,TGTGCCAGCAGTTTAAATAGCGGGAGGGCCGGGGAGCTGTTTTTT,CASSLNSGRAGELFF
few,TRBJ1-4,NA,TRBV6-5,TGTGCCAGCAGTTATCAGACAGCAACTAATGAAAAACTGTTTTTT,CASSYQTATNEKLFF
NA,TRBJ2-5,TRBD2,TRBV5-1,TGCGCCAGCAGCCCTAGCGGGACCCAAGAGACCCAGTACTTC,CASSPSGTQETQYF
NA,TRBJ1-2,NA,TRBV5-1,TGCGCCAGGATCGTCGAGGACTATGGCTACACCTTC,CARIVEDYGYTF
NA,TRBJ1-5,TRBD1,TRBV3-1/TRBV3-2,TGTGCCAGCAGCCAAGCAGGGGTGGGGACAGGGGCGCAGCCCCAGCATTTT,CASSQAGVGTGAQPQHF
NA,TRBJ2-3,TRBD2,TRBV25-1,TGTGCCAGCAGTGATTGGACTAGCGGAAACACAGATACGCAGTATTTT,CASSDWTSGNTDTQYF
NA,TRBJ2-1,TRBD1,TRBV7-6,TGTGCCAGCAGCTTATTACAGGGGGTTTACAATGAGCAGTTCTTC,CASSLLQGVYNEQFF
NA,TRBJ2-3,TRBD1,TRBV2,TGTGCCAGCAGTAGGTGGACAGGGGGCAGTTACACAGATACGCAGTATTTT,CASSRWTGGSYTDTQYF
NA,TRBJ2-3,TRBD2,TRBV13,TGTGCCAGCAGCCTGGGCCGACTAGCGGGAGGGCCAACAGATACGCAGTATTTT,CASSLGRLAGGPTDTQYF
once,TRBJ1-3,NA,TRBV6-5,TGTGCCAGCAGCGAGATGAGCTCTGGAAACACCATATATTTT,CASSEMSSGNTIYF
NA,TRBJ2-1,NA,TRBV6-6,TGTGCCAGCAGTTACGGACAGAACCAGTTCTTC,CASSYGQNQFF
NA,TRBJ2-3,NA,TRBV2,TGTGCCAGCAGTGGAGATATTAGCGCGTCCCCAGATACGCAGTATTTT,CASSGDISASPDTQYF
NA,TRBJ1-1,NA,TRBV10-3,TGTGCCACGACCGGACAGACCAACACTGAAGCTTTCTTT,CATTGQTNTEAFF
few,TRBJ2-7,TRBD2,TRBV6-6,TGTGCCAGCAGGGAGAAGCGGGAGCACTCCTACGAGCAGTACTTC,CASREKREHSYEQYF
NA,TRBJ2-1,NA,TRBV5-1,TGCGCCAGCAGAAACAGGGAGGGGGACAATGAGCAGTTCTTC,CASRNREGDNEQFF
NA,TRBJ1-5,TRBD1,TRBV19,TGTGCCAGCTACGGGACAGGGGACAATCAGCCCCAGCATTTT,CASYGTGDNQPQHF
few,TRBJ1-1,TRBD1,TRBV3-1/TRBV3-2,TGTGCCAGCAGCCAAGCAGGGGGGAACACTGAAGCTTTCTTT,CASSQAGGNTEAFF
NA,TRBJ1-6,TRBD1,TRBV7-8,TGTGCCAGCAGCTTAGCGCCGGGGACAGCGGTCCCCGGGCGGTCACCCCTCCACTTT,CASSLAPGTAVPGRSPLHF
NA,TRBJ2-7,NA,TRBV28,TGTGCCAGCAACGGCGGGACCTACGAGCAGTACTTC,CASNGGTYEQYF
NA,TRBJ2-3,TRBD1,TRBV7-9,TGTGCCAGCAGCTTGCGGCAGGGGGCAGATACGCAGTATTTT,CASSLRQGADTQYF
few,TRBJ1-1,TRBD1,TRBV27,TGTGCCAGCAGTTTACAGCAGGGGGCGACTGAAGCTTTCTTT,CASSLQQGATEAFF
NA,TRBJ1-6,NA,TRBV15,TGTGCCACCAGCACCAGGCGGCAGGGTCGAGTGATATCACCCCTCCACTTT,CATSTRRQGRVISPLHF
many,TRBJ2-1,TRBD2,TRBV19,TGTGCCACTAAAATAGCGGGGGGAAGCTCCTACAATGAGCAGTTCTTC,CATKIAGGSSYNEQFF
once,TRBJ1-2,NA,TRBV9,TGTGCCAGCAGCGTAGCCAGGGACTATGGCTACACCTTC,CASSVARDYGYTF
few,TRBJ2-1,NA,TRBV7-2,TGTGCCAGCAGCCCACAGCATGAGCAGTTCTTC,CASSPQHEQFF
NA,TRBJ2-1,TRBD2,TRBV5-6,TGTGCCAGCAGCTTAACCGGGACTAGCGTTCGTAGGATTGAGTTCTTC,CASSLTGTSVRRIEFF
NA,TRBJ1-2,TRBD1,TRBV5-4,TGTGCCAGCAGCCAACAGGAGGGGGCTAGGGGCTACACCTTC,CASSQQEGARGYTF
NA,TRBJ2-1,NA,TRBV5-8,TGTGCCAGCAGCTTGGTCGGGTCAACGTTCTTC,CASSLVGSTFF
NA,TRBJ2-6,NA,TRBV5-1,TGCGCCAGCAGCTTGGGGTCGGTGGCTGGGGCCAACGTCCTGACTTTC,CASSLGSVAGANVLTF
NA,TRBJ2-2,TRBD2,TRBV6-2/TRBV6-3,TGTGCCAGCAGTTATAGTAGCGGGTTGAACACCGGGGAGCTGTTTTTT,CASSYSSGLNTGELFF
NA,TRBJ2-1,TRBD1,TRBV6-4,TGTGCCAGCAGGGGACAGGGGGCGTCCATCAATGAGCAGTTCTTC,CASRGQGASINEQFF
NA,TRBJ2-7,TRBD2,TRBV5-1,TGCGCCAGCAGCCGAGGGACTAGCGGGGGGGATACCTACGAGCAGTACTTC,CASSRGTSGGDTYEQYF